The 30 T cell receptor beta chains below were found in one sample sequenced in a study of blood T cell repertoires in COVID-19 (dated by TCRdb to 2018 to 2021). Library creation used the immunoSEQ multiplex PCR assay. TCRdb's version of the immuneACCESS table is confined to in-frame rearrangements and falls short of the full clone set. An unresolved V gene accounts for under half of the shortfall where checked; the remainder is of unknown origin. The sample profile shows about 270,000 clones; 88% of them were found once. The ten top clones hold about 3% of the sample. The sample taken for sequencing was PBMCs or T cells enriched from blood (not recorded which). These receptors were obtained from a woman aged 45-59 years who had recovered from COVID-19.

This chain uses TRBV5-1 with TRBJ2-7; D uncertain. Germline V lookup: CDR1 SGHRS, CDR2 YFSETQ. The V and J ends lost 0 bases and 0 bases respectively, with 13 bases between them. The CDR3 consists of 16 residues. CDR3 protein: CASSLGASTRSYEQYF. CDR3 nucleotide sequence: TGCGCCAGCAGCTTGGGGGCATCAACTCGCTCCTACGAGCAGTACTTC.

This chain connects TRBV6-2 or TRBV6-3 to TRBJ2-3; 9 nucleotides agree with TRBD2. In germline, CDR1 is MNHEY, CDR2 SVGEGT. J was trimmed by 5 bases and V by 5 bases; bases with no gene match: 8. This CDR3 comprises 15 residues. The CDR3 loop is CASSRVAGERDTQYF. CDR3 DNA: TGTGCCAGCAGTCGCGTAGCGGGAGAGAGAGATACGCAGTATTTT.

The rearrangement uses TRBV9 and TRBJ2-1, with 14 bases lining up with TRBD2. In germline, CDR1 is SGDLS, CDR2 YYNGEE. This CDR3 comprises 19 residues. Germline trimming cut 4 bases from V and 0 bases from J; bases unmatched to any gene: 9. CDR3 amino acids: CASSSTSGRALSSYNEQFF. The CDR3 bases are TGTGCCAGCAGCTCGACTAGCGGGAGGGCCCTGAGCTCCTACAATGAGCAGTTCTTC.

The rearrangement joins TRBV9 to TRBJ2-1, with a possible D match to TRBD2 (5 bases). The V and J ends lost 7 bases and 4 bases respectively, with 12 bases between them. The germline gives CDR1 SGDLS, CDR2 YYNGEE. The CDR3 sequence is 13 residues long. CDR3 region: CASGLDLYNEQFF. The CDR3, as DNA: TGTGCCAGCGGCCTGGACTTGTACAATGAGCAGTTCTTC.

Comments on this clone: The identical CDR3 is also encoded by other nucleotide sequences in the sample. The V and J genes are TRBV18 and TRBJ2-5; no firm D call. Germline CDR1 is KGHSH and CDR2 is LQKENI. V was pared by 2 bases and J by 5 bases, with 9 bases between. The CDR3 loop spans 13 amino acids. The CDR3 DNA reads as TGTGCCAGCTCACCAGGGCTCCAGGAGACCCAGTACTTC. This sequence encodes CASSPGLQETQYF.

The CDR3 nucleotides are TGCGCCAGCAGCCCCGACAGGGGGGACACCGGGGAGCTGTTTTTT. Translating gives CASSPDRGDTGELFF. The gene calls are TRBV5-1 and TRBJ2-2; 9 nucleotides agree with TRBD1. CDR3 length: 15 amino acids. The trim removed 4 bases at V and 3 bases at J, leaving 4 bases unmatched. Germline CDR1 and CDR2: SGHRS and YFSETQ.

The rearrangement links TRBV30 to TRBJ1-3, with D possibly matching TRBD1 (6 bases). V lost 1 base, J lost 0 bases, and 16 bases lay in between. Per the germline V gene, CDR1 is GTSNPN and CDR2 is SVGIG (reference sequence). This CDR3 has 17 residues. The CDR3 DNA reads as TGTGCCTGGAGTGGGCCAGGGGAATTGAGCTCTGGAAACACCATATATTTT. Residues: CAWSGPGELSSGNTIYF.

This CDR3 is CASSYEPSYEQYF. In DNA, the CDR3 is TGTGCCAGCAGTTACGAGCCTTCCTACGAGCAGTACTTC. The gene calls are TRBV6-5 and TRBJ2-7; D remains ambiguous. The germline V and J ends were trimmed by 2 bases and 1 base, with 6 bases remaining between them. Per the germline V gene, CDR1 is MNHEY and CDR2 is SVGAGI. The CDR3 runs to 13 residues.

The rearrangement links TRBV2 to TRBJ1-1; a possible D gene is TRBD1 (5 bases). Germline V CDR1 and CDR2: SNHLY, FYNNEI. The V end lost 7 bases, the J end lost 4 bases, and 16 bases lay between the germline ends. This CDR3 is 14 amino acids long. The CDR3 reads CASTEFRVGTEAFF. Written as DNA, the CDR3 is TGTGCCAGCACCGAGTTCAGGGTAGGCACTGAAGCTTTCTTT.

The V call is TRBV27, the J call TRBJ2-2; a weak D match, TRBD2 (5 bases). The CDR3 has 15 residues. Germline V CDR1 and CDR2: MNHEY, SMNVEV (reference sequence). Trimming removed 7 bases at V and 6 bases at J, with 18 bases between. The CDR3 region has the DNA TGTGCCAGCACCCCAAGGTGGGGAGCGGCCGGGGAGCTGTTTTTT. Translated: CASTPRWGAAGELFF.

The V gene is TRBV7-3, the J gene TRBJ2-2, with 10 nucleotides matching TRBD1. This CDR3 has 15 residues. CDR1 and CDR2 from the germline V gene are SGHTA and FQGTGA. The junction had 4 bases not matched to a gene; V was cut back by 2 bases and J by 7 bases. CDR3 residues: CASSLRQGAIGELFF. The CDR3 nucleotides are TGTGCCAGCAGCTTACGACAGGGGGCGATCGGGGAGCTGTTTTTT.

The rearrangement links TRBV7-2 to TRBJ1-2; the match to TRBD1 covers 7 bases. This CDR3 is built from 13 residues. The germline V gene encodes CDR1 SGHTA and CDR2 FQGNSA. V shed 2 bases and J 7 bases; nucleotides not matched to a gene: 4. Here the CDR3 reads CASSLTTGAGYTF. CDR3 bases: TGTGCCAGCAGCTTAACTACAGGGGCTGGCTACACCTTC.

The chain combines TRBV27 with TRBJ1-2; no clear D gene. The germline V and J ends were trimmed by 3 bases and 4 bases, with 21 bases remaining between them. The CDR3 has 17 residues. CDR1 and CDR2 (germline): MNHEY, SMNVEV (reference sequence). The CDR3, as DNA: TGTGCCAGCAGTTTCTCGGGAGCCGGAAAAACCGTCTATGGCTACACCTTC. Residues: CASSFSGAGKTVYGYTF.

The chain couples TRBV14 to TRBJ2-7, with TRBD1 matching over 7 bases. In germline, CDR1 is SGHDN, CDR2 FVKESK. Losses at the gene ends were 8 bases for V and 4 bases for J; bases not matched to a gene: 8. CDR3 size: 13 residues. The CDR3 here is CASSHRGKYEQYF. CDR3 nucleotides: TGTGCCAGCTCCCACAGGGGAAAATACGAGCAGTACTTC. Variable domain in full (rest from reference TRBV14 and TRBJ2-7): EAGVTQFPSHSVIEKGQTVTLRCDPISGHDNLYWYRRVMGKEIKFLLHFVKESKQDESGMPNNRFLAERTGGTYSTLKVQPAELEDSGVYFCASSHRGKYEQYFGPGTRLTVT.

This chain connects TRBV7-9 to TRBJ2-3; the match to TRBD2 covers 7 bases. The CDR3 totals 14 residues. Germline V gives CDR1 SEHNR, CDR2 FQNEAQ (reference sequence). With 5 bases clipped from V and 0 bases from J, the junction kept 2 bases outside the gene matches. The CDR3 DNA is TGTGCCAGCAGCCCGACTAGCAGCACAGATACGCAGTATTTT. It is translated as CASSPTSSTDTQYF.

The V call is TRBV15, the J call TRBJ2-1; 8 positions match TRBD1. V lost 3 bases to trimming and J lost 4 bases; unmatched junction nucleotides: 8. Germline lookup yields CDR1 LNHNV and CDR2 YYDKDF (reference sequence). The CDR3 is 16 amino acids. CDR3 sequence reads: CATSRSGGLGYNEQFF. The CDR3, as DNA: TGTGCCACCAGCAGGTCAGGGGGCTTAGGGTACAATGAGCAGTTCTTC.

The V and J genes are TRBV30 and TRBJ2-1; TRBD2 agrees at 7 bases. The CDR3 extends over 15 amino acids. V shed 7 bases, J shed 5 bases, and the junction held 14 bases outside the gene matches. From germline, CDR1 is GTSNPN and CDR2 SVGIG (reference sequence). The CDR3 here is CAFLPIGGSHNEQFF. CDR3 sequence (DNA): TGTGCCTTCCTACCAATAGGCGGGAGCCACAATGAGCAGTTCTTC.

The chain has TRBV6-5 and TRBJ1-1; no definite D call. V dropped 8 bases and J dropped 11 bases, with 15 bases sitting between them. Looked up from germline, CDR1 is MNHEY and CDR2 is SVGAGI. The CDR3 runs to 11 residues. CDR3 residues: CASRSSIRAFF. In nucleotides, the CDR3 is TGTGCCAGCCGCTCGTCAATCAGGGCTTTCTTT.

V is TRBV27 and J is TRBJ2-7; a possible D gene is TRBD2 (5 bases). Germline V gene sequence: CDR1 MNHEY, CDR2 SMNVEV (reference sequence). This CDR3 spans 13 amino acids. Trimming pared 1 base from V and 3 bases from J, leaving 7 bases between. CDR3 in DNA: TGTGCCAGCAGTTTATTTCGGGGCTACGAGCAGTACTTC. The encoded protein is CASSLFRGYEQYF.

The count of this clone is one. The V and J genes are TRBV20-1 and TRBJ2-5; D gene uncertain. Germline CDR1 reads DFQATT; CDR2 reads SNEGSKA (reference sequence). This CDR3 is 10 amino acids long. V was clipped by 4 bases and J by 5 bases, with 5 bases between them. This chain's CDR3 is CSANLETQYF. CDR3 nucleotide sequence: TGCAGTGCTAATCTGGAGACCCAGTACTTC.

The chain links TRBV19 to TRBJ1-5; D perhaps matches TRBD1 (5 bases). Trimming shortened V by 2 bases and J by 3 bases, and 14 bases separated the two germline ends. The CDR3 contains 16 residues. Germline loops: CDR1 LNHDA, CDR2 SQIVND (reference sequence). Written as DNA, the CDR3 is TGTGCCAGTAGTATAAGGGGTGGCAGGGCCAATCAGCCCCAGCATTTT. Translated, it gives CASSIRGGRANQPQHF.

The chain carries TRBV28 and TRBJ2-5, with TRBD1 matching 7 bases. This CDR3 region has 14 residues. With 8 bases clipped from V and 7 bases from J, the junction kept 13 bases outside the gene matches. The V gene's germline CDR1 is MDHEN and CDR2 SYDVKM. The CDR3 here is CASFPRTGPRTQYF. The CDR3 bases are TGTGCCAGCTTCCCTCGGACAGGACCGAGGACCCAGTACTTC.

The chain has TRBV12-3 or TRBV12-4 and TRBJ1-1; D remains ambiguous. The V and J ends lost 5 bases and 3 bases respectively, with 10 bases between them. The CDR3 has 13 amino acids. CDR3 loop: CASSLDFYTEAFF. In nucleotides, the CDR3 is TGTGCCAGCAGTCTCGACTTCTACACTGAAGCTTTCTTT.

The V and J genes are TRBV10-2 and TRBJ1-2, with 12 bases aligning to TRBD1. The CDR3 runs to 16 residues. The V gene's germline CDR1 is WSHSY and CDR2 SAAADI. The junction had 8 bases not matched to a gene; V was cut back by 6 bases and J by 3 bases. The CDR3 protein is CASRGTGGANDYGYTF. The CDR3, as DNA: TGCGCCAGCAGGGGGACAGGGGGCGCAAATGACTATGGCTACACCTTC.

The chain has TRBV7-2 and TRBJ2-3; D gene ambiguous. Between the trimmed V and J ends, which lost 1 base and 0 bases, there was a span of 11 bases. The CDR3 length is 16 residues. Per the germline V gene, CDR1 is SGHTA and CDR2 is FQGNSA. CDR3 DNA: TGTGCCAGCAGCTTAGACGGCGGATTTAGCACAGATACGCAGTATTTT. Amino acids: CASSLDGGFSTDTQYF.

CDR3 nucleotide sequence: TGTGCCTGGAGTGTACTGGGCAGCGCGGGTGAAAAACTGTTTTTT. This gives the protein CAWSVLGSAGEKLFF. The chain recombines TRBV30 with TRBJ1-4, with D unresolved. This CDR3 is built from 15 residues. The ends were cut back, 0 bases at V and 7 bases at J, with 15 bases in the middle. Germline V gives CDR1 GTSNPN, CDR2 SVGIG (reference sequence).

V usage is TRBV10-3 and J usage is TRBJ2-7; TRBD2 agrees at 8 bases. The CDR3 totals 17 residues. Germline CDR1 reads ENHRY; CDR2 reads SYGVKD. V dropped 0 bases and J dropped 3; count of bases not matched to a gene: 10. CDR3 amino acids: CAISESGLVSGSYEQYF. The CDR3 DNA follows: TGTGCCATCAGTGAGTCTGGTCTTGTGAGCGGGAGCTACGAGCAGTACTTC.

This clone was recorded only once. Other nucleotide sequences from this sample produce the same CDR3. CDR3 sequence: CASRPTGGTNEKLFF. The CDR3 DNA reads TGTGCCAGCAGACCGACAGGGGGGACTAATGAAAAACTGTTTTTT. The rearrangement uses TRBV28 and TRBJ1-4, with 9 bases matching TRBD1. Germline V gene lookup returns CDR1 MDHEN and CDR2 SYDVKM. Trimming removed 6 bases from V and 2 bases from J; junction bases left unmatched: 4. The CDR3 has 15 residues.

The chain has TRBV19 and TRBJ1-1; 9 nucleotides agree with TRBD1. After removal of 3 bases from V and 6 bases from J, the junction contained 5 bases not matched to a gene. CDR3 length: 14 residues. The germline CDR1 and CDR2 sequences are LNHDA and SQIVND (reference sequence). The CDR3 reads CASSIGQGLAEAFF. The CDR3 nucleotides read TGTGCCAGTAGTATTGGACAGGGGCTGGCTGAAGCTTTCTTT.

This clone was detected only a few times. This chain links TRBV27 with TRBJ2-7; 10 positions agree with TRBD1. There are 16 residues in the CDR3. Trimming removed 5 bases from V and 5 bases from J; junction bases left unmatched: 12. Germline V gives CDR1 MNHEY, CDR2 SMNVEV (reference sequence). For the CDR3, the DNA is TGTGCCAGCAGTGCACTACCGGGACAGGGGAACGACGAGCAGTACTTC. Encoded protein: CASSALPGQGNDEQYF.